The next 25 T cell receptor beta chains were all read from a single sample in a study of T cell repertoires in cytomegalovirus infection. MiXCR, run by TCRdb on the reads, gives a single entry per CDR3 protein. This sample carries 650,000 to 900,000 distinct CDR3 sequences, around 29% of them seen once, and the ten largest clones take roughly 14%. These receptors are not linked to any known antigen. Material: cultured CD8+ T cells from PBMCs, obtained from culture after CMV antigen stimulation. Every receptor here comes from a human donor in good health (CMV status not recorded). Some clones in this sample may be carry-over from other donors' samples.

This clonotype showed up just once. V is TRBV19 and J is TRBJ1-5, with D tentatively TRBD1 (6 bases). The V end lost 10 bases, the J end lost 3 bases, and 16 bases lay between the germline ends. The CDR3 runs to 14 residues. The V gene's germline CDR1 is LNHDA and CDR2 SQIVND (reference sequence). The CDR3: CATSWGADNQPQHF. The CDR3 coding sequence is TGTGCCACCTCGTGGGGGGCAGACAATCAGCCCCAGCATTTT.

This chain joins TRBV12-3 or TRBV12-4 and TRBJ2-3; D uncertain. The CDR3 contains 14 residues. The V end was cut by 3 bases, the J end by 4 bases, with 11 bases between. Written as DNA, the CDR3 is TGTGCCAGCAGTTTGGGCCCACCCCCAGATACGCAGTATTTT. Translating it yields CASSLGPPPDTQYF.

The chain has TRBV27 and TRBJ2-3; D ambiguous. This CDR3 has 15 residues. CDR1 is MNHEY and CDR2 is SMNVEV in the germline V gene (reference sequence). V dropped 2 bases and J dropped 2 bases, with 11 bases sitting between them. The CDR3: CASSLISNPTDTQYF. CDR3 nucleotides: TGTGCCAGCAGTTTAATTTCTAATCCCACAGATACGCAGTATTTT.

This clonotype was counted between two and nine times. The V gene is TRBV7-6, the J gene TRBJ2-3, with D possibly TRBD1 on 6 matching bases. The germline CDR1 and CDR2 sequences are SGHVS and FNYEAQ. Trimming took 1 base from V and 1 from J, leaving 9 bases between them. CDR3 length: 15 amino acids. The CDR3 reads CASSLVQGGTDTQYF. CDR3 DNA: TGTGCCAGCAGCTTAGTACAGGGAGGCACAGATACGCAGTATTTT.

The chain combines TRBV5-1 with TRBJ1-1; no clear D. Per the germline V gene, CDR1 is SGHRS and CDR2 is YFSETQ. The V gene lost 1 base and the J gene lost 1 base, with 11 bases spanning the gap. This CDR3 contains 15 residues. In DNA, the CDR3 is TGCGCCAGCAGCTTGCGGTTCTTGGAGAACACTGAAGCTTTCTTT. Translation gives CASSLRFLENTEAFF.

This clonotype appeared a few times. The chain combines TRBV6-6 with TRBJ2-7; TRBD2 matches 7 bases. The germline V gene encodes CDR1 MNHNY and CDR2 SVGAGI (reference sequence). The junction had 1 base not matched to a gene; V was cut back by 2 bases and J by 0 bases. The length of the CDR3 is 14 residues. The CDR3, as DNA: TGTGCCAGCAGTTACGGGGACTACTCCTACGAGCAGTACGTC. Translated: CASSYGDYSYEQYV.

In its sample, this clonotype was seen a few times. The V gene is TRBV18, the J gene TRBJ2-1, with 8 bases lining up with TRBD1. Unmatched junction bases numbered 6, after V lost 6 bases and J lost 8 bases. Germline lookup yields CDR1 KGHSH and CDR2 LQKENI. This CDR3 contains 13 residues. The CDR3 reads CASSLTGADEQFF. The CDR3 DNA sequence: TGTGCCAGCTCGTTGACAGGGGCGGATGAGCAGTTCTTC.

This clonotype was picked up a small number of times. The V call is TRBV11-1, the J call TRBJ2-7, with D unclear. Germline CDR1 is SGHAT and CDR2 is FQDESV (reference sequence). The length of the CDR3 is 13 residues. Trimming left V 0 bases short and J 2 bases short, with 5 bases between. The CDR3 nucleotides read TGTGCCAGCAGCTTAGCGCATACCTACGAGCAGTACGTC. As protein: CASSLAHTYEQYV.

The chain joins TRBV19 to TRBJ2-1; D not certain. Trimming left V 6 bases short and J 4 bases short, with 13 bases between. From germline, CDR1 is LNHDA and CDR2 SQIVND (reference sequence). The CDR3 loop spans 14 amino acids. CDR3 amino acids: CASRLAEEYNEQFF. The CDR3 region has the DNA TGTGCCAGTAGGTTGGCAGAAGAATACAATGAGCAGTTCTTC.

The chain employs TRBV20-1 and TRBJ2-1, with D maybe TRBD2 (6 bases). Trimming cost V 0 bases and J 3 bases, with 9 bases left between them. The CDR3 spans 14 residues. Germline assignment: CDR1 DFQATT and CDR2 SNEGSKA (reference sequence). CDR3 protein: CSAREGRNYNEQFF. Here the CDR3 DNA reads TGCAGTGCTAGAGAGGGGAGGAACTACAATGAGCAGTTCTTC.

This rearrangement joins TRBV5-4 to TRBJ2-7, with 10 bases that match TRBD1. There are 13 residues in the CDR3. J was trimmed by 6 bases and V by 5 bases; bases with no gene match: 5. CDR1 SGHNT and CDR2 YYREEE come from the germline V gene (reference sequence). The CDR3 loop reads CASSSGTGVEQYV. The CDR3 nucleotides read TGTGCCAGCAGTTCTGGGACAGGGGTCGAGCAGTACGTC.

In its sample, this clonotype was seen once. V gene TRBV4-1 combines with J gene TRBJ1-6; a possible D gene is TRBD1 (5 bases). Trimming pared 1 base from V and 5 bases from J, leaving 9 bases between. CDR3 size: 15 residues. Germline V gene lookup returns CDR1 MGHRA and CDR2 YSYEKL. This chain's CDR3 is CASSQVAQDNSPLHF. CDR3 sequence (DNA): TGCGCCAGCAGCCAAGTCGCACAGGATAATTCACCCCTCCACTTT.

This clonotype has ten or more counts. V and J are TRBV6-5 and TRBJ2-1; 11 bases agree with TRBD2. CDR1 MNHEY and CDR2 SVGAGI come from the germline V gene. This CDR3 is 17 amino acids long. V trimming: 0 bases; J trimming: 3 bases; junction bases outside the gene matches: 4. This CDR3 reads CASSYSPSGGIYNEQFF. As DNA, the CDR3 is TGTGCCAGCAGTTACTCACCTAGCGGGGGGATCTACAATGAGCAGTTCTTC.

This clonotype was found many times. Here the CDR3 DNA reads TGTGCCAGCAGTTCATCCACTTTATGGAATCAGCCCCAGCATTTT. Amino acids: CASSSSTLWNQPQHF. The V call is TRBV28, the J call TRBJ1-5; D gene uncertain. This CDR3 is built from 15 residues. The V end was cut by 4 bases, the J end by 4 bases, with 14 bases between. The V gene's germline CDR1 is MDHEN and CDR2 SYDVKM.

The rearrangement joins TRBV9 to TRBJ2-1; 12 bases line up with TRBD1. V lost 3 bases and J lost 5; bases outside the gene matches: 6. This CDR3 has 16 residues. Germline values: CDR1 SGDLS, CDR2 YYNGEE. The CDR3 nucleotides read TGTGCCAGCAGCGCCGGGACAGGGGGCTGGGACAATGAGCAGTTCTTC. Amino acid sequence: CASSAGTGGWDNEQFF.

This chain uses TRBV9 with TRBJ2-2, with 8 bases that match TRBD2. J was trimmed by 5 bases and V by 0 bases; bases with no gene match: 6. The CDR3 covers 16 residues. CDR1 is SGDLS and CDR2 is YYNGEE in the germline V gene. The CDR3 DNA follows: TGTGCCAGCAGCGTAGCAGGGACTAGGGGGACCGGGGAGCTGTTTTTT. It yields the protein CASSVAGTRGTGELFF.

This clonotype was seen a few times. This chain joins TRBV20-1 and TRBJ2-3; D is undetermined. The ends were cut back, 5 bases at V and 2 bases at J, with 17 bases in the middle. This CDR3 has 15 amino acids. Germline V gene data show CDR1 as DFQATT and CDR2 as SNEGSKA (reference sequence). CDR3 nucleotide sequence: TGCAGTGCTCGCAGTGGGTACTGGGACACAGATACGCAGTATTTT. Its protein product is CSARSGYWDTDTQYF.

The chain joins TRBV6-6 to TRBJ1-2; 9 bases align to TRBD1. The CDR3 contains 15 residues. V lost 4 bases to trimming and J lost 5 bases; unmatched junction nucleotides: 8. The germline V gene encodes CDR1 MNHNY and CDR2 SVGAGI (reference sequence). DNA of the CDR3: TGTGCCAGCAGTTTCCGACAGGGGGAGATTTATGGCTACACCTTC. This gives the protein CASSFRQGEIYGYTF.

This clonotype was seen a few times. The chain joins TRBV6-2 or TRBV6-3 to TRBJ2-1; D is uncertain. The germline V gene encodes CDR1 MNHEY and CDR2 SVGEGT. With 0 bases removed from V and 13 bases from J, the gap between germline ends came to 10 bases. This CDR3 comprises 12 residues. The chain's CDR3 is CASSYSVEHQFF. The CDR3 DNA reads as TGTGCCAGCAGTTACTCGGTGGAGCACCAGTTCTTC.

This clonotype was picked up a small number of times. This chain uses TRBV7-9 with TRBJ2-1, with TRBD2 as a possible D gene (5 bases). Per the germline V gene, CDR1 is SEHNR and CDR2 is FQNEAQ (reference sequence). Trimming shortened V by 3 bases and J by 12 bases, and 21 bases separated the two germline ends. The CDR3 has 15 residues. CDR3 DNA sequence: TGTGCCAGCAGCTTCGCCAGCGGTGAGCGCGAAGGGCAGTTCTTC. This translates into CASSFASGEREGQFF.

This clonotype was observed a few times. The chain uses TRBV15 and TRBJ1-1; D remains unclear. Trimming shortened V by 4 bases and J by 0 bases, and 12 bases separated the two germline ends. Germline CDR1 is LNHNV and CDR2 is YYDKDF (reference sequence). The CDR3 extends over 15 amino acids. DNA for the CDR3: TGTGCCACCAGCATGAGACATATACTGAACACTGAAGCTTTCTTT. Translated, it gives CATSMRHILNTEAFF.

This clonotype has a handful of counts. The chain uses TRBV6-1 and TRBJ1-6; 9 bases match TRBD1. The junction had 8 bases not matched to a gene; V was cut back by 6 bases and J by 11 bases. Germline V gene data show CDR1 as MNHNS and CDR2 as SASEGT. The CDR3 length is 14 residues. The CDR3 loop reads CASRTGQGYPPLHF. CDR3 nucleotides: TGTGCCAGCAGGACGGGACAGGGTTATCCACCCCTCCACTTT.

In regard to this clonotype: Compared with germline, one end of the junction differs, possibly owing to a read error. V and J are TRBV4-1 and TRBJ1-2; D ambiguous. This CDR3 has 15 amino acids. Germline-derived CDR1 and CDR2 are MGHRA and YSYEKL. The CDR3 DNA sequence: TGCGCCAGCAGCCAAGGTGCGGATTTCAACTATGGCTACATCTTC. This codes for CASSQGADFNYGYIF.

This clonotype was detected ten times or more. The rearrangement joins TRBV7-9 to TRBJ2-1; D unclear. Germline lookup yields CDR1 SEHNR and CDR2 FQNEAQ (reference sequence). The CDR3 is 15 residues long. V was shortened by 2 bases and J by 0 bases, with 8 bases between the two germline ends. CDR3 residues: CASSLSDASYNEQFF. In nucleotides, the CDR3 is TGTGCCAGCAGCTTATCAGATGCCTCCTACAATGAGCAGTTCTTC. The whole variable domain, filled in from reference TRBV7-9 and TRBJ2-1, reads DTGVSQNPRHKITKRGQNVTFRCDPISEHNRLYWYRQTLGQGPEFLTYFQNEAQLEKSRLLSDRFSAERPKGSFSTLEIQRTEQGDSAMYLCASSLSDASYNEQFFGPGTRLTVL.

The chain uses TRBV29-1 and TRBJ2-2, with 11 positions matching TRBD2. Trimming at V came to 3 bases and at J to 1 base, leaving 1 base not matched to a gene. Germline V gives CDR1 SQVTM, CDR2 ANQGSEA. This CDR3 has 15 residues. The CDR3 loop is CSVDSGGVNTGELFF. The CDR3, as DNA: TGCAGCGTTGATAGCGGGGGGGTGAACACCGGGGAGCTGTTTTTT.